This TCR beta chain emerged from a study of T cells in Graves' hyperthyroidism and ophthalmopathy. RNA transcripts provided the source from which TCR beta CDR3 regions were amplified. HTBI primers were used for first-round RT-PCR of the TCR CDR3. TCRdb reprocessed the multiplex PCR reads with MiXCR, giving one entry per CDR3 protein. The data show about 350,000 distinct CDR3 sequences, roughly 19% seen once. Study-wide points: Before onset, by a median of approximately 5.9 months, the model predicted ophthalmopathy.

CDR3 length: 14 residues. From germline, CDR1 is GTSNPN and CDR2 SVGIG (reference sequence). With 4 bases clipped from V and 4 bases from J, the junction kept 6 bases outside the gene matches. As concerns this clonotype: What it binds is unknown.

The chain has TRBV30 and TRBJ1-1; 10 nucleotides match TRBD1. Sequencing was carried out using blood. This receptor was identified in a woman in her late teens or twenties with Graves' hyperthyroidism. CDR3 in DNA: TGTGCCTGGAATCCGGGACAGGGGTTCACTGAAGCTTTCTTT. It codes for CAWNPGQGFTEAFF.